This entry describes one TCR beta chain. Its antigen remains unknown. The data stem from a study of T cell repertoires in ileal Crohn's disease. The study, taken as a whole, reports: Compared with CD4 T cells, sorted CD8 cells carried more expanded clones.

Specified time point: inflamed ileum from the surgical specimen. V was clipped by 3 bases and J by 2 bases, with 10 bases between them. The CDR3 extends over 14 amino acids. Germline V gene sequence: CDR1 KGHSH, CDR2 LQKENI. Generated by immunoSEQ multiplex PCR, the TCRdb table keeps only in-frame clones and is missing some. The sample has approximately 3,200 clones; approximately 95% are singletons. The genes are TRBV18 and TRBJ2-5; D may be TRBD2 (6 bases). Material: ileal tissue. The clonotype originates from an adult with Crohn's disease. CDR3 amino acids: CASSPQGLQETQYF. The CDR3 nucleotides read TGTGCCAGCTCACCTCAGGGACTTCAAGAGACCCAGTACTTC.